A single sample is the source of the 15 T cell receptor beta chains below, sequenced in a study of blood T cell repertoires in COVID-19. The table came from immunoSEQ multiplex PCR; TCRdb's copy has only in-frame clones and leaves some out. The sample carries roughly 270,000 clones, 85% recorded once. Sequenced sample: PBMCs or T cells enriched from blood (not recorded which). Source of these receptors: a woman in her forties or fifties who had recovered from COVID-19.

This rearrangement joins TRBV4-2 to TRBJ1-5, with 7 bases fitting TRBD1. V shed 4 bases, J shed 2 bases, and the junction held 5 bases outside the gene matches. Germline assignment: CDR1 LGHNA and CDR2 YNFKEQ. This CDR3 comprises 15 residues. The CDR3 reads CASSPFGTGNQPQHF. CDR3 bases: TGTGCCAGCAGCCCTTTTGGGACAGGCAATCAGCCCCAGCATTTT.

The J gene is TRBJ2-5, the V gene TRBV28; 11 positions agree with TRBD2. The germline gives CDR1 MDHEN, CDR2 SYDVKM. The CDR3 covers 17 residues. The junction had 9 bases not matched to a gene; V was cut back by 6 bases and J by 0 bases. The CDR3 DNA follows: TGTGCCAGCAGCCAGACTAGCGGGGCCCTGTACCAAGAGACCCAGTACTTC. Its translation is CASSQTSGALYQETQYF.

V and J are TRBV2 and TRBJ1-6; TRBD1 agrees at 9 bases. V dropped 5 bases and J dropped 7; count of bases not matched to a gene: 3. There are 14 residues in the CDR3. CDR1 and CDR2 (germline): SNHLY, FYNNEI. The CDR3 DNA is TGTGCCAGCAGTCGGGACAGGGAGAATTCACCCCTCCACTTT. It encodes CASSRDRENSPLHF.

V gene TRBV18 combines with J gene TRBJ2-3, with D tentatively TRBD2 (7 bases). Trimming left V 1 base short and J 2 bases short, with 10 bases between. The germline gives CDR1 KGHSH, CDR2 LQKENI. The CDR3 is 15 amino acids. The CDR3 is CASSPQGGVTDTQYF. CDR3 sequence (DNA): TGTGCCAGCTCACCACAGGGGGGGGTCACAGATACGCAGTATTTT.

V is TRBV10-1 and J is TRBJ1-4; a possible D gene is TRBD1 (6 bases). Per the germline V gene, CDR1 is WNHNN and CDR2 is SYGVQD (reference sequence). This CDR3 has 21 amino acids. Between the trimmed V and J ends, which lost 6 bases and 0 bases, there was a span of 29 bases. The CDR3 nucleotides are TGCGCCAGCAGGGAAAATTGTGACAGGCAACGAAAAAATACAACTAATGAAAAACTGTTTTTT. Translation gives CASRENCDRQRKNTTNEKLFF.

The J gene is TRBJ2-7, the V gene TRBV6-5, with a possible D match to TRBD2 (6 bases). Between the trimmed V and J ends, which lost 10 bases and 2 bases, there was a span of 12 bases. The length of the CDR3 is 12 residues. In germline, CDR1 is MNHEY, CDR2 SVGAGI. CDR3: CAIGTGTYEQYF. In DNA, the CDR3 is TGTGCCATTGGGACTGGGACCTACGAGCAGTACTTC.

This chain links TRBV10-2 with TRBJ1-2, with D possibly matching TRBD1 (6 bases). Trimming pared 2 bases from V and 1 base from J, leaving 17 bases between. Germline CDR1 and CDR2: WSHSY and SAAADI. CDR3 length equals 17 residues. The DNA for the CDR3 is TGCGCCAGCAGTGAGACCGGAGGCGAGGGGGTTAACTATGGCTACACCTTC. Protein product: CASSETGGEGVNYGYTF.

The chain combines TRBV18 with TRBJ2-7; TRBD1 aligns across 7 bases. This CDR3 spans 13 amino acids. V lost 1 base and J lost 6; bases outside the gene matches: 3. Germline CDR1 reads KGHSH; CDR2 reads LQKENI. Written as DNA, the CDR3 is TGTGCCAGCTCACCACAGGGGGCTAGCGAGCAGTACTTC. This codes for CASSPQGASEQYF.

The chain is built from TRBV2 and TRBJ2-7; weak D call: TRBD2 (6 bases). The V end was cut by 1 base, the J end by 7 bases, with 8 bases between. Germline CDR1 SNHLY, CDR2 FYNNEI. The CDR3 spans 12 residues. The CDR3 spells CASSEVGGEQYF. CDR3 sequence (DNA): TGTGCCAGCAGTGAAGTTGGGGGGGAGCAGTACTTC.

The V gene is TRBV7-2, the J gene TRBJ1-1; D is unresolved. The germline V gene encodes CDR1 SGHTA and CDR2 FQGNSA. Trimming shortened V by 3 bases and J by 1 base, and 12 bases separated the two germline ends. The CDR3 sequence is 15 residues long. CDR3 nucleotide sequence: TGTGCCAGCAGCTTCCCGGTCCCGAGGAACACTGAAGCTTTCTTT. Its protein is CASSFPVPRNTEAFF.

V gene TRBV27 combines with J gene TRBJ1-4; weak D call: TRBD1 (5 bases). Per germline, CDR1 MNHEY and CDR2 SMNVEV (reference sequence). V lost 6 bases to trimming and J lost 0 bases, with 8 bases between them. The CDR3 is 14 amino acids. The CDR3 here is CASRTTATNEKLFF. The CDR3 region has the DNA TGTGCCAGCAGGACGACAGCAACTAATGAAAAACTGTTTTTT.

The V and J genes are TRBV6-5 and TRBJ1-2; 9 bases fit TRBD1. V was clipped by 3 bases and J by 6 bases; unmatched bases: 5. Germline V lookup: CDR1 MNHEY, CDR2 SVGAGI. This CDR3 spans 14 amino acids. In nucleotides, the CDR3 is TGTGCCAGCAGTTATAGGGACAGGGCGAATGGCTACACCTTC. Translating it yields CASSYRDRANGYTF.

The rearrangement links TRBV19 to TRBJ2-5; possible D gene TRBD1, 6 bases. The CDR3 has 15 residues. With 7 bases removed from V and 4 bases from J, the gap between germline ends came to 19 bases. The V gene's germline CDR1 is LNHDA and CDR2 SQIVND (reference sequence). The CDR3 is CASTGTTTPGETQYF. The CDR3 DNA reads as TGTGCCAGTACCGGGACAACTACCCCTGGAGAGACCCAGTACTTC.

V gene TRBV19 combines with J gene TRBJ2-2; D may be TRBD1 (6 bases). The ends were cut back, 3 bases at V and 4 bases at J, with 18 bases in the middle. CDR3 length: 17 amino acids. Germline V gene data show CDR1 as LNHDA and CDR2 as SQIVND (reference sequence). Here the CDR3 reads CASSMSTGLLGTGELFF. Here the CDR3 DNA reads TGTGCCAGTAGTATGAGCACAGGGCTGCTTGGCACCGGGGAGCTGTTTTTT.

The V gene is TRBV7-6, the J gene TRBJ2-3, with TRBD2 matching 7 bases. After removal of 5 bases from V and 0 bases from J, the junction contained 17 bases not matched to a gene. CDR1 is SGHVS and CDR2 is FNYEAQ in the germline V gene. The CDR3 covers 19 residues. The CDR3 DNA reads as TGTGCCAGCAGCCGACGCGGGGGTCCGGCGGGTGCTAGCACAGATACGCAGTATTTT. Amino acid sequence: CASSRRGGPAGASTDTQYF.